This TCR beta chain was retrieved from a study of beta chain features in type 1 diabetes (dated by TCRdb to between 2018 and 2020). With regard to the full study: Patients and healthy donors did not differ in mean age, gender distribution, total cell number or subset yield. Regulatory and stem cell-like memory subsets were isolated from only 8 patients and 8 healthy donors, whereas naive and central memory subsets came from all 28 donors. In the study, recently diagnosed type 1 diabetes patients and matched healthy donors were compared on the TCRB repertoires of their sorted circulating CD4+ T cell subsets. A total of 90 million to 120 million sorted cells were examined across all samples, and a strong correlation was observed between cell number per subset and RNA yield.

The study at large found these results: Sequencing cDNA rather than genomic DNA could over-represent highly expressing activated cells, although activation and CD3 levels did not differ between groups. Naive, central memory and regulatory TCRB repertoires appeared to be more alike among patients than among healthy donors. HLA sub-analyses involved small numbers of individuals, so any influence of HLA type on TCRB rearrangement remained unresolved. PCR might favor shorter templates, but patient and control samples were amplified and corrected together, so any skew would affect both groups equally. Patients with type 1 diabetes made fewer insertions and deleted more nucleotides at VDJ recombination sites, implying thymic rearrangement abnormalities. Type 1 diabetes patients showed a moderate but significant shortening of TCRB CDR3 length in all four CD4+ subsets.

A single peripheral blood draw of about 116 mL on average was collected from each donor into heparinised tubes. A BD FACSAria II and a panel including CD45RO, CCR7, CD25, CD127, CD95 and CD27 were used to sort naive, central memory, regulatory and stem cell-like memory CD4+ T cells. Purity was above 98% for every sorted population. Right away, PBMCs were isolated by Lymphoprep density gradient centrifugation and were stained directly, with no culture step. So that batch effects would be minimized, each experiment stained and sorted samples in pairs, pairing one healthy donor with one patient. The entire amount of isolated RNA was reverse transcribed using the High Capacity cDNA Reverse Transcription Kit, so the sequenced TCRB transcripts were expressed ones. Naive, central memory and regulatory T cell samples underwent deep immunoSEQ sequencing, averaging about 3.57 million total reads per sample. Sorted cells were lysed in RLT buffer and RNA was extracted with DNase-treated RNeasy Micro or Mini kits, depending on cell number. To prevent cross-contamination, each cell subset was processed individually, whereas patient and healthy donor samples were processed jointly. The immunoSEQ multiplex PCR was used to amplify TCRB sequences from cDNA, generating 87-bp fragments that spanned the CDR3 region. Sequencing of the amplicons was done on the Illumina HiSeq platform. On the authors' methods: Synthetic template baselines were used to correct PCR bias computationally, reads within Hamming distance 2 were collapsed, and singletons that could not be merged were discarded. Reads were aligned against IMGT to assign V, D and J genes, CDR3 length and insertions or deletions at six rearrangement sites. Within each subset, clonotype counts were normalized to sorted cell number, after which true diversity and Gini coefficients were computed with the tcR R package. Repertoire sharing was quantified using the overlap coefficient calculated on TCRB nucleotide sequences. This immuneACCESS table, as held by TCRdb, lists in-frame sequences with V and J called but not all clones. Of the missing ones, under half trace to an unresolved V gene in checked studies; the others have no known cause. The DNA was the basis for D and trimming; V, J and clone size are from that table. The sample includes about 180,000 clones, with 7% to 9% observed a single time. The top ten clonotypes cover approximately 0.5% of the sample.

This clone was seen ten or more times. No cognate antigen has been identified for it. No base-level quality is on record; no much larger clone is a single base apart. This receptor was obtained from a man aged 18 to 35 with type 1 diabetes. Sequenced material: central memory CD4+ T cells from blood.

The CDR3 corresponds to CASSRPGAGGYNEQFF. The nucleotide sequence is given as TGTGCCAGCAGCCGACCGGGGGCGGGAGGGTACAATGAGCAGTTCTTC. The chain is assembled from TRBV11-2 and TRBJ2-1; a stretch of 9 junction bases matches TRBD2. Taken from the germline V gene, the CDR1 and CDR2 loops are SGHAT and FQNNGV. The CDR3 sequence holds 16 residues, the cysteine and phenylalanine included. Only the CDR3 region is kept as DNA, spanning 48 bases read in frame from base 1. V lost 5 bases and J lost 4 bases, and the count of bases not matched to a germline gene is 9. The entire variable domain, with the stretches around the CDR3 drawn from the reference TRBV11-2 and TRBJ2-1 proteins, is EAGVAQSPRYKIIEKRQSVAFWCNPISGHATLYWYQQILGQGPKLLIQFQNNGVVDDSQLPKDRFSAERLKGVDSTLKIQPAKLEDSAVYLCASSRPGAGGYNEQFFGPGTRLTVL.